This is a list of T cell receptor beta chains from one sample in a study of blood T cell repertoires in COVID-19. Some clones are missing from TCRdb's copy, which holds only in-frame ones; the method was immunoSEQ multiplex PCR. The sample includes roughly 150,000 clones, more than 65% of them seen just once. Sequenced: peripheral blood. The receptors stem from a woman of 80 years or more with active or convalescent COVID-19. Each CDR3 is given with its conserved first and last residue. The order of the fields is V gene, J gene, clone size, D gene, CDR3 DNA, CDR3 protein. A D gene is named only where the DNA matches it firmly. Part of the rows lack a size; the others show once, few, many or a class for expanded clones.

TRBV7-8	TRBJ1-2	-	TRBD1	TGTGCCAGCAGCTTAGGGACAGGCTATGGCTACACCTTC	CASSLGTGYGYTF
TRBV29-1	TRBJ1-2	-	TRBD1	TGCAGCGTCATGCAGGGGGCGCAGGGCTATGGCTACACCTTC	CSVMQGAQGYGYTF
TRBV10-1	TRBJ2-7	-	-	TGCGCCAGCAGTGAGTCCGGAAGGGGCGAGCAGTACTTC	CASSESGRGEQYF
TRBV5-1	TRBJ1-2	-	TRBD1	TGCGCCAGCAGCTTGCTACCAGGGGGCGCGGGCGGCTACACCTTC	CASSLLPGGAGGYTF
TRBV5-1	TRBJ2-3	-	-	TGCGCCAGCAGCTTGGCGGGTAGATCGGCAGATACGCAGTATTTT	CASSLAGRSADTQYF
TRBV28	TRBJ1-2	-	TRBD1	TGTGCCAGCAGTCTAGGACAGGGCGTCTATGGCTACACCTTC	CASSLGQGVYGYTF
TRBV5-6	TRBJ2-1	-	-	TGTGCCAGCAGCTTAAGGGTGGGCGGACAGTACAATGAGCAGTTCTTC	CASSLRVGGQYNEQFF
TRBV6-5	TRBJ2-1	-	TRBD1	TGTGCCAGCTTCTCCGGACAGGGCCTCTACAATGAGCAGTTCTTC	CASFSGQGLYNEQFF
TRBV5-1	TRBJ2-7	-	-	TGCGCCAGCAGGTGGGCGGGACCAGGGGAGCAGTACTTC	CASRWAGPGEQYF
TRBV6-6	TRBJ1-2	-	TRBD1	TGTGCCAGCAATCCTCCCGCGGACAGGCCCTATGGCTACACCTTC	CASNPPADRPYGYTF
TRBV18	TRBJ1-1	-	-	TGTGCCAGCTCACCTGCGGGAGGGGTGAACACTGAAGCTTTCTTT	CASSPAGGVNTEAFF
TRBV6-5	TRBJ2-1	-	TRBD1	TGTGCCAGCAGTTACCCGAGACAGGGATTTAGTGTTGAGCAGTTCTTC	CASSYPRQGFSVEQFF
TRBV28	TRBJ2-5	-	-	TGTGCCAGCAGTTTACTCGGGGGGCGAACCCAAGAGACCCAGTACTTC	CASSLLGGRTQETQYF
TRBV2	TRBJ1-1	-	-	TGTGCCAGCAGCTTACAGGGAGACAACACTGAAGCTTTCTTT	CASSLQGDNTEAFF
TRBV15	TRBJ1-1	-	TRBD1	TGTGCCACCAGCAGAGATCCAGGGGGGACTGAAGCTTTCTTT	CATSRDPGGTEAFF
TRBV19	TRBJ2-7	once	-	TGTGCCAGTAGTCCTGGCAGGGGCGGCGAGCAGTACTTC	CASSPGRGGEQYF
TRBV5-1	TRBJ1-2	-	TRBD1	TGCGCCAGCAGCTTGAGGGGGCAGGACTATGGCTACACCTTC	CASSLRGQDYGYTF
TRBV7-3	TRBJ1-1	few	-	TGTGCCAGCAGCTTAACGCCAGGGAGGTCCACTGAAGCTTTCTTT	CASSLTPGRSTEAFF
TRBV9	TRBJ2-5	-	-	TGTGCCAGCAGCCCTGGAGACGCGGGATCTGGTCAAGAGACCCAGTACTTC	CASSPGDAGSGQETQYF
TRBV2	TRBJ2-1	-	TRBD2	TGTGCCAGCAGTGATGGGACTAGCGGAACTTACAATGAGCAGTTCTTC	CASSDGTSGTYNEQFF
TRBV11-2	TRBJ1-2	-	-	TGTGCCAGCAGCTCCCGAGGCCTTAGGTATGGCTACACCTTC	CASSSRGLRYGYTF
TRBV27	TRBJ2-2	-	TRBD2	TGTGCCAGCAGTTTCGGACTAGCAGGCACCGGGGAGCTGTTTTTT	CASSFGLAGTGELFF
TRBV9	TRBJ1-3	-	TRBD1	TGTGCCAGCAGCTCGCCGGGGACAGGGGGAAACACCATATATTTT	CASSSPGTGGNTIYF
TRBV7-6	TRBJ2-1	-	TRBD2	TGTGCCAGCAGCTTACGGGGACTAGCGGGAGTGGGGTCCTACAATGAGCAGTTCTTC	CASSLRGLAGVGSYNEQFF
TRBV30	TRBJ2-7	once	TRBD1	TGTGCCTCGAGGGGACAGTCCGACTCCTACGAGCAGTACTTC	CASRGQSDSYEQYF
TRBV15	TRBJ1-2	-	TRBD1	TGTGCCACCAGGAATCGGACAGGGGGCAACTATGGCTACACCTTC	CATRNRTGGNYGYTF
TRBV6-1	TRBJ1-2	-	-	TGTACCAGCAGTGCTGGCGGGTTCGGGATTAACTATGGCTACACCTTC	CTSSAGGFGINYGYTF
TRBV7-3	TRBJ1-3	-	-	TGTGCCAGCAGCTTAAAGGGATCGGGGAGCTCTGGAAACACCATATATTTT	CASSLKGSGSSGNTIYF
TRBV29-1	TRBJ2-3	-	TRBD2	TGCAGCGTTGAAGTCCCAGCGGGAGGGACCACAGATACGCAGTATTTT	CSVEVPAGGTTDTQYF
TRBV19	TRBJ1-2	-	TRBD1	TGTGCCAGTAGTATACGACAGGGGGATGGCTACACCTTC	CASSIRQGDGYTF